The 2 T cell receptor beta chains reported below all come from one sample, sequenced in a study of T cell responses to AZD1222 COVID-19 vaccine. The protocol was immunoSEQ multiplex PCR, while the TCRdb copy is restricted to in-frame clones and leaves out a portion. The sample has some 140,000 clones; approximately 90% are singletons. Sequencing was performed on peripheral blood, taken on day 0 of AZD1222 vaccination. The receptors originated from an adult in good health.

Regarding this clone: Since no conserved phenylalanine or tryptophan closes the CDR3, a read error is the likely cause. The DNA is omitted, as the CDR3 cannot be located on it reliably, and the CDR3 follows TCRdb's listing. The chain recombines TRBV6-6 with TRBJ2-3. The CDR3 sequence runs 13 residues, both termini included. Germline V lookup: CDR1 MNHNY, CDR2 SVGAGI (reference sequence). CDR3 sequence reads: CASSYRLGDAGKV.

This rearrangement joins TRBV19 to TRBJ1-1; a possible D gene is TRBD1 (6 bases). Germline V gives CDR1 LNHDA, CDR2 SQIVND (reference sequence). V was shortened by 3 bases and J by 3 bases, with 17 bases between the two germline ends. The CDR3 sequence is 16 residues long. The CDR3 DNA sequence: TGTGCCAGTAGTATCTTTTTGAGGGGGGTCTACACTGAAGCTTTCTTT. Translation gives CASSIFLRGVYTEAFF.